Below, 14 T cell receptor beta chains from the same sample are listed, as sequenced in a study of T cells in localized non-small cell lung cancer. The table came from immunoSEQ multiplex PCR; TCRdb's copy has only in-frame clones and leaves some out. Among 45,000 to 60,000 clones, around 83% were seen once, and the ten largest hold roughly 21%. The sequencing used peripheral blood, collected before any cancer treatment. These TCRs come from a female donor at least 60 years old with stage II squamous cell lung carcinoma.

This clone was seen only a few times. This sequence joins TRBV5-4 and TRBJ1-1, with D hard to call. Trimming took off 0 bases at V and 6 bases at J, with 15 bases between the two ends. Per the germline V gene, CDR1 is SGHNT and CDR2 is YYREEE (reference sequence). The CDR3 contains 15 residues. CDR3 coding DNA: TGTGCCAGCAGCTTGGAGCGGGCTACGGCGGCTGAAGCTTTCTTT. Protein: CASSLERATAAEAFF.

This clone was counted between two and nine times. The chain has TRBV7-9 and TRBJ1-2; D is uncertain. Germline CDR1 reads SEHNR; CDR2 reads FQNEAQ (reference sequence). Trimming took off 4 bases at V and 3 bases at J, with 6 bases between the two ends. This CDR3 has 12 residues. The CDR3 region is CASSSGDYGYTF. The CDR3 DNA is TGTGCCAGCAGCTCCGGGGACTATGGCTACACCTTC.

V is TRBV5-1 and J is TRBJ1-1, with 10 positions matching TRBD1. Germline V gene lookup returns CDR1 SGHRS and CDR2 YFSETQ. The CDR3 covers 15 residues. Germline trimming cut 4 bases from V and 4 bases from J; bases unmatched to any gene: 7. The DNA of the CDR3 is TGCGCCAGCAGCCCCGGGACAGGGGTAGGCACTGAAGCTTTCTTT. Its translation: CASSPGTGVGTEAFF. Variable domain in full (rest from reference TRBV5-1 and TRBJ1-1): KAGVTQTPRYLIKTRGQQVTLSCSPISGHRSVSWYQQTPGQGLQFLFEYFSETQRNKGNFPGRFSGRQFSNSRSEMNVSTLELGDSALYLCASSPGTGVGTEAFFGQGTRLTVV.

The chain combines TRBV5-1 with TRBJ2-3; unclear D gene. Germline CDR1 is SGHRS and CDR2 is YFSETQ. CDR3 length: 14 amino acids. V was shortened by 1 base and J by 1 base, with 7 bases between the two germline ends. The CDR3, as DNA: TGCGCCAGCAGCTTGAACCGGGGCACAGATACGCAGTATTTT. Amino acids: CASSLNRGTDTQYF.

CDR3 amino acids: CASSKGLAGYEQYF. For the CDR3, the DNA is TGTGCCAGCAGCAAGGGACTAGCCGGCTACGAGCAGTACTTC. The V call is TRBV7-2, the J call TRBJ2-7; 9 bases are a match to TRBD2. Germline lookup yields CDR1 SGHTA and CDR2 FQGNSA. V lost 5 bases to trimming and J lost 3 bases; unmatched junction nucleotides: 5. The CDR3 spans 14 residues.

The count of this clone is one. The V call is TRBV23-1, the J call TRBJ1-6, with D perhaps matching TRBD1 (5 bases). TRBV23-1 is classed as an ORF, of uncertain function. V was shortened by 2 bases and J by 7 bases, with 15 bases between the two germline ends. This CDR3 is 16 amino acids long. DNA for the CDR3: TGCGCCAGCAGTCAAGGGGACCAGGAGAGGAATTCACCCCTCCACTTT. Encoded protein: CASSQGDQERNSPLHF.

The V call is TRBV7-9, the J call TRBJ1-4, with D possibly matching TRBD1 (5 bases). V dropped 4 bases and J dropped 7 bases, with 19 bases sitting between them. This CDR3 region has 16 residues. Germline V lookup: CDR1 SEHNR, CDR2 FQNEAQ (reference sequence). CDR3 amino acids: CASSSGVVFRGEKLFF. The CDR3 bases are TGTGCCAGCAGCTCCGGGGTGGTCTTTAGGGGTGAAAAACTGTTTTTT.

The sample holds a few counts of this clone. The J gene is TRBJ1-2, the V gene TRBV19; maybe TRBD1 (5 bases). The germline V and J ends were trimmed by 5 bases and 2 bases, with 15 bases remaining between them. The V gene's germline CDR1 is LNHDA and CDR2 SQIVND (reference sequence). The CDR3 has 15 amino acids. CDR3 nucleotides: TGTGCCAGTAGTGCAGGTTCCGGGGGGAACTATGGCTACACCTTC. Protein: CASSAGSGGNYGYTF. Filled out from reference TRBV19 and TRBJ1-2, the complete variable domain reads DGGITQSPKYLFRKEGQNVTLSCEQNLNHDAMYWYRQDPGQGLRLIYYSQIVNDFQKGDIAEGYSVSREKKESFPLTVTSAQKNPTAFYLCASSAGSGGNYGYTFGSGTRLTVV.

This sequence joins TRBV18 and TRBJ2-7; unclear D gene. Germline lookup yields CDR1 KGHSH and CDR2 LQKENI. V was shortened by 3 bases and J by 0 bases, with 12 bases between the two germline ends. The CDR3 sequence is 15 residues long. CDR3 sequence reads: CASSPAPFSSYEQYF. CDR3 sequence (DNA): TGTGCCAGCTCACCGGCTCCGTTTAGCTCCTACGAGCAGTACTTC.

J is TRBJ2-1 and V is TRBV5-1, with 10 bases that match TRBD1. Trimming removed 3 bases from V and 6 bases from J; junction bases left unmatched: 9. Germline loops: CDR1 SGHRS, CDR2 YFSETQ. The CDR3 is 16 amino acids. Here the CDR3 reads CASSWTGGTGVNEQFF. The CDR3 DNA reads as TGCGCCAGCAGCTGGACCGGAGGGACAGGGGTCAATGAGCAGTTCTTC.

The count of this clone is one. The rearrangement uses TRBV15 and TRBJ2-7; 7 bases are shared with TRBD1. J lost 4 bases, V lost 1 base, and 7 bases had no gene match. This CDR3 comprises 15 residues. Germline-derived CDR1 and CDR2 are LNHNV and YYDKDF (reference sequence). The CDR3 here is CATSRVRQGSYEQYF. The CDR3 DNA sequence: TGTGCCACCAGCAGAGTAAGACAGGGTTCTTACGAGCAGTACTTC. Based on the CDR3 plus reference TRBV15 and TRBJ2-7, the full variable domain is DAMVIQNPRYQVTQFGKPVTLSCSQTLNHNVMYWYQQKSSQAPKLLFHYYDKDFNNEADTPDNFQSRRPNTSFCFLDIRSPGLGDTAMYLCATSRVRQGSYEQYFGPGTRLTVT.

For this clone: Other nucleotide sequences in the sample specify the same CDR3. The V call is TRBV7-2, the J call TRBJ1-1, with a weak D call TRBD1 (6 bases). This CDR3 contains 15 residues. The V and J ends lost 1 base and 5 bases respectively, with 14 bases between them. Per germline, CDR1 SGHTA and CDR2 FQGNSA. The CDR3 DNA reads TGTGCCAGCAGCTTAGTCCCAGGGCAGGGGACTGAAGCTTTCTTT. Protein product: CASSLVPGQGTEAFF.

A few counts support this clone. V gene TRBV19 combines with J gene TRBJ1-3; TRBD1 is a possible D gene (5 bases). V lost 6 bases and J lost 0, with 9 bases in between. This CDR3 spans 14 amino acids. CDR1 and CDR2 from the germline V gene are LNHDA and SQIVND (reference sequence). The CDR3 protein is CASRGDNSGNTIYF. In nucleotides, the CDR3 is TGTGCCAGTAGGGGGGATAACTCTGGAAACACCATATATTTT.

The genes are TRBV4-2 and TRBJ2-7; no definite D call. V gave up 0 bases and J gave up 2 bases, with 11 bases separating them. Germline V gene sequence: CDR1 LGHNA, CDR2 YNFKEQ. This CDR3 comprises 15 residues. CDR3 sequence reads: CASSQEFARPYEQYF. In DNA, the CDR3 is TGTGCCAGCAGCCAAGAGTTCGCCAGACCCTACGAGCAGTACTTC.